This is a list of T cell receptor beta chains from one sample in a study of regulatory T cells in long-lasting Graves disease. TCRdb analysed the multiplex PCR reads with MiXCR anew, one entry per CDR3 protein. The table records roughly 610,000 distinct CDR3 sequences, roughly 15% of them present only once. These data also featured in a second study, about T cells in Graves' hyperthyroidism and ophthalmopathy.

The sequencing used peripheral blood mononuclear cells (PBMCs), collected at new diagnosis, from a patient treated with antithyroid drugs. The receptors come from a man younger than 30 with Graves disease. The conserved cysteine and the conserved F or W are not part of the CDR3 here. The D gene is left open where the match is weak.

D	V	J	CDR3
TRBD2	TRBV5-1	TRBJ2-1	ASSLATSGRRYSYNEQF
TRBD2	TRBV2	TRBJ2-3	ATEGTSGRAGVADTQY
TRBD1	TRBV20-1	TRBJ2-1	SAKGQGKGEQF
TRBD2	TRBV4-1	TRBJ2-2	ASSQGLAGGNTGELF
NA	TRBV12-5	TRBJ1-1	ASGLVPAGAF
NA	TRBV30	TRBJ2-2	AWSEGRNTGELF
TRBD2	TRBV7-2	TRBJ2-7	ASRPPGLAVGEQY
TRBD1	TRBV30	TRBJ1-3	ASGTENTIY
TRBD2	TRBV30	TRBJ2-3	AWSGPGRAGTDTQY
NA	TRBV11-2	TRBJ2-1	ASRSLLSSYNEQF
TRBD2	TRBV19	TRBJ2-1	ASSGQGREASYPYNEQF
NA	TRBV5-1	TRBJ2-2	ASSPGHSNTGELF
TRBD2	TRBV19	TRBJ2-7	ASSFAGGLYEQY
NA	TRBV20-1	TRBJ2-1	SAGFKGGNEQF
TRBD1	TRBV7-8	TRBJ1-3	ASSLRRDRGRLSGNTIY
TRBD1	TRBV12-3/TRBV12-4	TRBJ1-3	ASSFLLRTGRGNTIY
NA	TRBV20-1	TRBJ1-1	SARDGHKGVGTEAF
TRBD1	TRBV6-2/TRBV6-3	TRBJ2-7	ASSGLGQGYEQY
NA	TRBV7-9	TRBJ1-1	ASTFGGTEAF
TRBD1	TRBV4-1	TRBJ1-1	ASSQPRQGRNTEAF
NA	TRBV3-1	TRBJ1-1	ASSQAGVAF
NA	TRBV7-2	TRBJ2-1	ASSLERRSYNEQF
TRBD2	TRBV5-8	TRBJ2-7	ANTPEGGTYEQY
TRBD2	TRBV27	TRBJ2-1	ASSLSKLELAGNNGQF